This is a list of T cell receptor beta chains from one sample in a study of cytomegalovirus exposure and HLA in healthy donors. The assay was immunoSEQ multiplex PCR, and TCRdb's table has in-frame clones only and misses some. The data contain about 160,000 clones, approximately 70% of them singletons. Sequencing was performed on PBMCs. The receptors stem from a middle-aged man in good health and CMV-seropositive. The CDR3 runs from the conserved cysteine through the conserved F or W. A D gene is named only where the DNA matches it firmly. Rows may omit the clone size; those that give it use once, few, many or a size class.

v_gene	d_gene	abundance	j_gene	CDR3aa	CDR3nt
TRBV10-3	-	few	TRBJ2-7	CAIRVGAGASSEQYF	TGTGCCATACGGGTCGGGGCGGGGGCCTCCTCCGAGCAGTACTTC
TRBV9	TRBD2	-	TRBJ2-4	CASSGGLLADSKNIQYF	TGTGCCAGCAGCGGAGGTCTCCTAGCGGACTCGAAAAACATTCAGTACTTC
TRBV4-3	-	few	TRBJ2-7	CASSQEANSWDEQYF	TGCGCCAGCAGCCAAGAAGCGAACTCATGGGACGAGCAGTACTTC
TRBV4-1	-	-	TRBJ2-1	CASSQDWTISYNEQFF	TGCGCCAGCAGCCAAGATTGGACTATATCCTACAATGAGCAGTTCTTC
TRBV6-6	-	-	TRBJ2-5	CASIPEGRVGGETQYF	TGTGCCAGCATCCCCGAAGGGAGAGTGGGGGGAGAGACCCAGTACTTC
TRBV19	TRBD1	-	TRBJ2-7	CASSIDGTGAYEQYF	TGTGCCAGTAGTATAGATGGGACAGGGGCCTACGAGCAGTACTTC
TRBV2	-	-	TRBJ1-6	CASIVDRRNSPLHF	TGTGCCAGCATTGTAGACAGGAGAAATTCACCCCTCCACTTT
TRBV4-2	-	-	TRBJ2-3	CASSQVASQDTQYF	TGTGCCAGCAGCCAAGTAGCGAGCCAGGATACGCAGTATTTT
TRBV9	TRBD1	-	TRBJ1-3	CASSVGGTVSGNTIYF	TGTGCCAGCAGCGTAGGAGGGACAGTCTCTGGAAACACCATATATTTT
TRBV30	TRBD1	-	TRBJ1-5	CAWTLRGQLDQPQHF	TGTGCCTGGACTTTAAGGGGACAGCTAGATCAGCCCCAGCATTTT
TRBV4-1	-	few	TRBJ1-1	CASSQTMNTEAFF	TGCGCCAGCAGCCAAACAATGAACACTGAAGCTTTCTTT
TRBV30	TRBD1	-	TRBJ2-2	CAWSRDRGRTGELFF	TGTGCCTGGAGTAGGGACAGGGGGCGTACCGGGGAGCTGTTTTTT
TRBV9	TRBD2	-	TRBJ2-1	CASSVPRGFGSGGANEQFF	TGTGCCAGCAGCGTTCCCCGGGGGTTTGGTAGCGGGGGGGCGAATGAGCAGTTCTTC
TRBV6-1	TRBD2	-	TRBJ2-3	CASSETSGGPDTQYF	TGTGCCAGCAGTGAGACTAGCGGGGGACCAGATACGCAGTATTTT
TRBV6-5	-	-	TRBJ1-1	CASSKRVSTEAFF	TGTGCCAGCAGTAAGAGGGTGTCCACTGAAGCTTTCTTT
TRBV7-2	TRBD2	few	TRBJ2-5	CASSLAGGQETQYF	TGTGCCAGCAGCTTGGCGGGGGGACAAGAGACCCAGTACTTC
TRBV11-2	TRBD2	-	TRBJ2-1	CASSGRGTHNEQFF	TGTGCCAGCAGCGGGCGGGGGACCCACAATGAGCAGTTCTTC
TRBV7-9	-	once	TRBJ1-1	CASTPPVGGKNTEAFF	TGTGCCAGCACACCCCCCGTCGGAGGCAAGAACACTGAAGCTTTCTTT
TRBV5-4	-	-	TRBJ2-1	CASSNTAGTYNEQFF	TGTGCCAGCAGCAATACAGCAGGAACCTACAATGAGCAGTTCTTC
TRBV7-9	TRBD1	-	TRBJ2-3	CASSLVAGGTGDTQYF	TGTGCCAGCAGCTTAGTGGCAGGGGGTACCGGAGATACGCAGTATTTT
TRBV28	TRBD2	-	TRBJ2-2	CASSLPLAGGQGELFF	TGTGCCAGCAGTTTACCCCTAGCGGGGGGGCAAGGGGAGCTGTTTTTT
TRBV6-5	-	-	TRBJ2-7	CASKTDLRGEQYF	TGTGCCAGCAAAACCGACCTCAGGGGTGAGCAGTACTTC
TRBV30	-	-	TRBJ1-6	CAWSVAGQSPLHF	TGTGCCTGGAGTGTGGCAGGGCAATCACCCCTCCACTTT
TRBV5-1	-	-	TRBJ1-2	CASRAGTNYGYTF	TGCGCCAGCAGGGCAGGGACTAACTATGGCTACACCTTC
TRBV7-9	TRBD1	once	TRBJ2-7	CASSLAGTGPSEQYF	TGTGCCAGCAGCTTAGCGGGGACAGGGCCCTCCGAGCAGTACTTC
TRBV7-2	-	-	TRBJ1-3	CASKAGVSGNTIYF	TGTGCCAGCAAAGCCGGAGTATCTGGAAACACCATATATTTT
TRBV6-1	-	-	TRBJ2-2	CASSPDSHTGELFF	TGTGCCAGCAGTCCGGACAGTCACACCGGGGAGCTGTTTTTT
TRBV6-5	TRBD2	-	TRBJ2-7	CASSLGLAGDYEQYF	TGTGCCAGCAGTCTCGGACTAGCGGGGGACTACGAGCAGTACTTC
TRBV10-3	TRBD1	-	TRBJ1-4	CAISESKGQGDEKLFF	TGTGCCATCAGTGAGTCTAAGGGACAGGGAGATGAAAAACTGTTTTTT
TRBV5-1	-	once	TRBJ1-1	CASSALLGGDENTEAFF	TGCGCCAGCAGCGCGCTTCTGGGGGGGGATGAGAACACTGAAGCTTTCTTT
TRBV6-1	-	-	TRBJ2-7	CASSEAGADYEQYF	TGTGCCAGCAGTGAGGCGGGGGCCGACTACGAGCAGTACTTC
TRBV19	-	few	TRBJ1-5	CASRLRGGNQPQHF	TGTGCCAGTAGGCTGCGGGGCGGAAATCAGCCCCAGCATTTT
TRBV2	-	-	TRBJ2-2	CASSEAGAGTGELFF	TGTGCCAGCAGTGAAGCAGGGGCTGGCACCGGGGAGCTGTTTTTT
TRBV4-1	-	-	TRBJ1-2	CASSQDGQGIYGYTF	TGCGCCAGCAGCCAAGATGGGCAGGGCATCTATGGCTACACCTTC
TRBV19	TRBD1	once	TRBJ2-7	CASSIWMAGTGGAEQYF	TGTGCCAGTAGTATTTGGATGGCTGGGACAGGGGGCGCCGAGCAGTACTTC
TRBV27	-	-	TRBJ2-7	CASSLQGTYEQYF	TGTGCCAGCAGTCTACAGGGTACCTACGAGCAGTACTTC
TRBV7-2	TRBD2	once	TRBJ2-7	CASSSSGGAREQYF	TGTGCCAGCAGCTCTAGCGGGGGGGCTCGCGAGCAGTACTTC
TRBV7-3	TRBD1	-	TRBJ1-1	CASSRDRATEAFF	TGTGCCAGCAGTCGGGACAGGGCCACTGAAGCTTTCTTT
TRBV19	TRBD1	-	TRBJ1-5	CASSIPTPGQGARQPQHF	TGTGCCAGTAGTATCCCTACCCCGGGACAGGGGGCACGACAGCCCCAGCATTTT
TRBV9	TRBD1	-	TRBJ1-2	CASSAAGTGGLANYGYTF	TGTGCCAGCAGCGCAGCAGGGACAGGGGGCTTAGCTAACTATGGCTACACCTTC
TRBV5-1	-	-	TRBJ2-7	CASSSMDSSYEQYF	TGCGCCAGCAGCTCCATGGACAGCTCCTACGAGCAGTACTTC
TRBV7-3	-	-	TRBJ2-7	CASSAAVSYEQYF	TGTGCCAGCAGCGCGGCGGTTTCCTACGAGCAGTACTTC